Listed below are T cell receptor beta chains from one sample, sequenced in a study of cytomegalovirus exposure and HLA in healthy donors. Using immunoSEQ multiplex PCR, the repertoire was profiled, and TCRdb retains in-frame clones only, with some absent. The repertoire holds about 160,000 clones, over 85% seen once, with 4.2% in the top ten. The source material was PBMCs. The receptors stem from a man between 18 and 35 years old in good health and CMV-seropositive. Both conserved end residues are part of each CDR3. A D gene is named only where the DNA matches it firmly. Not every row has a clone size; where given, it reads once, few, many or a size class.

CDR3nt	CDR3aa	abundance	j_gene	d_gene	v_gene
TGTGCCAGCAGCTTCGAGGACTACGAGCAGTACTTC	CASSFEDYEQYF	once	TRBJ2-7	NA	TRBV11-2
TGTGCCTGGAGTGTACTCCTAGCGGGAGGTGGAGATACGCAGTATTTT	CAWSVLLAGGGDTQYF	NA	TRBJ2-3	TRBD2	TRBV30
TGTGCCAGCAGCCCCAGACTAGCGGATTACAATGAGCAGTTCTTC	CASSPRLADYNEQFF	NA	TRBJ2-1	TRBD2	TRBV5-4
TGTGCCAGCAGCTTGACTAGCGGGTGGTTGGAGACCCAGTACTTC	CASSLTSGWLETQYF	NA	TRBJ2-5	TRBD2	TRBV6-1
TGTGCCAGCAGCTTTATACGTGGACAGGGGGCGTACGAGCAGTACTTC	CASSFIRGQGAYEQYF	NA	TRBJ2-7	TRBD1	TRBV11-2
TGCAGCGTTGAGGGACTAGCGGGAGGGCCCGGGGAGCTGTTTTTT	CSVEGLAGGPGELFF	NA	TRBJ2-2	TRBD2	TRBV29-1
TGTGCCAGCAGCGCTGCGGGTGAAACCGGGGAGCTGTTTTTT	CASSAAGETGELFF	once	TRBJ2-2	NA	TRBV7-3
TGCAGCGTTGCGGATGCGGAGAATGAAAAACTGTTTTTT	CSVADAENEKLFF	NA	TRBJ1-4	NA	TRBV29-1
TGTGCCAGCAGCTTCGGACTAGCGGGAGCCTACGAGCAGTACTTC	CASSFGLAGAYEQYF	NA	TRBJ2-7	TRBD2	TRBV7-6
TGTGCCAGCAGCTTAGGGCAGGGTTATACTGAAGCTTTCTTT	CASSLGQGYTEAFF	NA	TRBJ1-1	NA	TRBV11-3
TGTGCCAGCAGCTTACAGGGCGGGAGGGGGGAGACCCAGTACTTC	CASSLQGGRGETQYF	NA	TRBJ2-5	TRBD2	TRBV9
TGTGCCATCAGCTCAGGACAGGAGAAAGCTAACTATGGCTACACCTTC	CAISSGQEKANYGYTF	NA	TRBJ1-2	TRBD1	TRBV10-3
TGTGCCAGTAGTATCGGACAACATCAGCCCCAGCATTTT	CASSIGQHQPQHF	NA	TRBJ1-5	NA	TRBV19
TGTGCCACCAGCTTACGAGGACAGGGGGCGAACTACGAGCAGTACTTC	CATSLRGQGANYEQYF	NA	TRBJ2-7	TRBD1	TRBV15
TGTGCCAGCAGTCCCCCCTCCAAGACAGGCGGGACTGAAGCTTTCTTT	CASSPPSKTGGTEAFF	NA	TRBJ1-1	NA	TRBV27
TGTGCCAGCAGCTTAGCCGGGGGTGAGCAGTTCTTC	CASSLAGGEQFF	NA	TRBJ2-1	NA	TRBV11-3
TGTGCCAGCAGCTTGGGGACAGGGCTGGAGACCCAGTACTTC	CASSLGTGLETQYF	NA	TRBJ2-5	TRBD1	TRBV7-3
TGTGCCAGCAGTTCCATCTACGAGCAGTACTTC	CASSSIYEQYF	few	TRBJ2-7	NA	TRBV28
TGTGCCAGCAATTGGGTAGCGGGAGCCCTCGGGGAGCTGTTTTTT	CASNWVAGALGELFF	once	TRBJ2-2	TRBD2	TRBV7-6
TGTGCCAGCAGAATTCAGGTTACCAACACTGAAGCTTTCTTT	CASRIQVTNTEAFF	NA	TRBJ1-1	NA	TRBV7-2
TGTGCCAGCAGCTTAGAACTAGCGGGAGGTTTAAAGGAGCAGTTCTTC	CASSLELAGGLKEQFF	once	TRBJ2-1	TRBD2	TRBV11-3
TGTGCCAGCAGCAAAGGCGGACTAGCGGTACCGCAGGTGATAGACGAGCAGTACTTC	CASSKGGLAVPQVIDEQYF	NA	TRBJ2-7	NA	TRBV21-1
TGTGCCAGCAGTTCATCCCGGACTGGCGGGAGCTACGAGCAGTACTTC	CASSSSRTGGSYEQYF	once	TRBJ2-7	TRBD2	TRBV27
TGTGCCAGCAGCTTGCGACTAGCGGGAGGGTCAGATACGCAGTATTTT	CASSLRLAGGSDTQYF	NA	TRBJ2-3	TRBD2	TRBV5-4
TGTGCCAGCAGCCAAGAGCGAGCTGGCACAGATACGCAGTATTTT	CASSQERAGTDTQYF	NA	TRBJ2-3	NA	TRBV4-2
TGTGCCAGCAGTTCTTTGGGGCCTACGTCCTACGAGCAGTACTTC	CASSSLGPTSYEQYF	NA	TRBJ2-7	NA	TRBV28
TGCGCCAGCAGCCAATACCCACCGGGGCCAGGGGGCTTTGAGACCCAGTACTTC	CASSQYPPGPGGFETQYF	NA	TRBJ2-5	TRBD1	TRBV4-1
TGTGCCAGCAGTTATCCGACTAGTACTGGGTCCGGGGAGCTGTTTTTT	CASSYPTSTGSGELFF	NA	TRBJ2-2	NA	TRBV6-6
TGTGCCAGCAGCCCGGACAGGACCGGGGAGCTGTTTTTT	CASSPDRTGELFF	NA	TRBJ2-2	TRBD1	TRBV5-4
TGTGCCAGCAGTGCCCCTTACGGGGAAAGGAACACTGAAGCTTTCTTT	CASSAPYGERNTEAFF	NA	TRBJ1-1	NA	TRBV27
TGTGCCAGCAGCGCGCGGTCCTTGGGCACAGATACGCAGTATTTT	CASSARSLGTDTQYF	NA	TRBJ2-3	NA	TRBV11-3
TGTGCCAGTAGTATAGGTCACACGAACACTGAAGCTTTCTTT	CASSIGHTNTEAFF	NA	TRBJ1-1	NA	TRBV19
TGTGCCAGCAGCGAAAGAGCGAGTTTGGGAGATACGCAGTATTTT	CASSERASLGDTQYF	NA	TRBJ2-3	NA	TRBV9
TGCGCCAGCAGCCAAGGAGGTGAAAGCCCGACAGGGTTTTTAGAAAAACTGTTTTTT	CASSQGGESPTGFLEKLFF	NA	TRBJ1-4	TRBD1	TRBV4-1
TGTGCCAGCAGGCCGACTATGTCGGGAGCTTTGGACAATGAGCAGTTCTTC	CASRPTMSGALDNEQFF	NA	TRBJ2-1	NA	TRBV27
TGCGCCAGCAGCTTGGAAGGGTGGGGGACAGGGCTTTACTACTTC	CASSLEGWGTGLYYF	NA	TRBJ2-7	TRBD1	TRBV5-1
TGTGCCAGCAGTGGGCCTAATCGAATAGCGGGTACCAGCGGCTACGAGCAGTACTTC	CASSGPNRIAGTSGYEQYF	NA	TRBJ2-7	TRBD2	TRBV2
TGTGCCAGCAACAGGGGGAACACCGGGGAGCTGTTTTTT	CASNRGNTGELFF	NA	TRBJ2-2	TRBD1	TRBV9
TGCAGTGCGGCCATAAAAGATACGCAGTATTTT	CSAAIKDTQYF	NA	TRBJ2-3	NA	TRBV20-1
TGCGCCAGCAGCTTGGAGCGGGAGGCGCGGAGGGGGCAGTTCTTC	CASSLEREARRGQFF	NA	TRBJ2-1	TRBD2	TRBV5-1